This T cell receptor (beta chain) was recovered during a study of read filtering for tumor transcriptome and immune sequencing. Study in general: Mean patient age was roughly 66 years, range about 45 to 90; 17 male, 11 to 15 female. Whole-transcriptome libraries were prepared after DNase treatment. Study conclusions and caveats: In IR-seq, single-read clonotypes were roughly 82% of clonotypes but approximately 4% of reads.

V was cut by 2 bases and J by 1 base, with 8 bases left in between. CDR3 length equals 13 residues. The germline CDR1 and CDR2 sequences are SQVTM and ANQGSEA. This clonotype has at least ten counts. Its specificity is not known. This library used around 400 ng RNA and molecular barcoded adaptors spanning alpha/delta and beta/gamma chains. MiXCR, run by TCRdb on the reads, gives a single entry per CDR3 protein. The sample has about 86,000 distinct CDR3 sequences, roughly an eighth seen once. Material: a population of CD138-negative cells sorted from bone marrow. This rearrangement joins TRBV29-1 to TRBJ1-1; perhaps TRBD1 as D (5 bases). The sequence was collected from a donor aged 40 or over with multiple myeloma. The CDR3 reads CSVERDGNTEAFF. The CDR3 DNA reads as TGCAGCGTTGAAAGGGACGGGAACACTGAAGCTTTCTTT.